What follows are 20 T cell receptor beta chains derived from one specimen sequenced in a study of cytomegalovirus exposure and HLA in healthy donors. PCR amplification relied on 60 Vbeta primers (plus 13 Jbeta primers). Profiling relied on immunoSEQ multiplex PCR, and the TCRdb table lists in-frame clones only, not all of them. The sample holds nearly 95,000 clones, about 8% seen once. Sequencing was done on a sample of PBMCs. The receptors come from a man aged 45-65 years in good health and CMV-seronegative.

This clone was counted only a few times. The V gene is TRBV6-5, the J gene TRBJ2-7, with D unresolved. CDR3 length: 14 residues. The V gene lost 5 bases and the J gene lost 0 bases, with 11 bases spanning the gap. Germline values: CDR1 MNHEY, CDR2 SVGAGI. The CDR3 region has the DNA TGTGCCAGCAGTACGACTTATAGCTCCTACGAGCAGTACTTC. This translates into CASSTTYSSYEQYF.

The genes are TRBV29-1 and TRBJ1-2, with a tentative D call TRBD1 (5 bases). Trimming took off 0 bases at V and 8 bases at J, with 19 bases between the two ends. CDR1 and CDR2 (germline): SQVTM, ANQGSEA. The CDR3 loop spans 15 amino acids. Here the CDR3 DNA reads TGCAGCGTTGAAGAAGGGAGGCATCCCCGGGGGGGCTACACCTTC. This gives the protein CSVEEGRHPRGGYTF.

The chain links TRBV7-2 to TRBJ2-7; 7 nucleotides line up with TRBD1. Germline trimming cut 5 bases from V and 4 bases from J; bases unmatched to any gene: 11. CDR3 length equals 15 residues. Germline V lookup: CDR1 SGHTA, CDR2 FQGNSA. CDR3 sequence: CASSPRGRGPYEQYF. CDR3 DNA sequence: TGTGCCAGCAGCCCCCGGGGAAGGGGGCCTTACGAGCAGTACTTC.

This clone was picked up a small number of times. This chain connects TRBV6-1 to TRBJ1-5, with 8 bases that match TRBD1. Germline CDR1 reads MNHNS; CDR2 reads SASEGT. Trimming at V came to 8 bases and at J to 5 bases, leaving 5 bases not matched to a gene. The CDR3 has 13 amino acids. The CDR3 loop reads CASGDRGHQPQHF. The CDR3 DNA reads TGTGCCAGCGGCGACAGGGGACATCAGCCCCAGCATTTT.

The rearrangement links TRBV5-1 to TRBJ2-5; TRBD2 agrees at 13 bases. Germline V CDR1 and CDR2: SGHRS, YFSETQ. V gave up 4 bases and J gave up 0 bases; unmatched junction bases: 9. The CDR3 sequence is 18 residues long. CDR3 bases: TGCGCCAGCAGCACCCGGACTAGCGGGGGAGTGTACCAAGAGACCCAGTACTTC. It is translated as CASSTRTSGGVYQETQYF.

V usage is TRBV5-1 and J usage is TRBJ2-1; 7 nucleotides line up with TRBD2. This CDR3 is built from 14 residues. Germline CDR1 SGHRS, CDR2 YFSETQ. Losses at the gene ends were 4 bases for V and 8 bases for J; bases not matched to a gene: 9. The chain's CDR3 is CASSARTSSHEQFF. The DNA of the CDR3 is TGCGCCAGCAGCGCGCGGACTAGTTCTCATGAGCAGTTCTTC.

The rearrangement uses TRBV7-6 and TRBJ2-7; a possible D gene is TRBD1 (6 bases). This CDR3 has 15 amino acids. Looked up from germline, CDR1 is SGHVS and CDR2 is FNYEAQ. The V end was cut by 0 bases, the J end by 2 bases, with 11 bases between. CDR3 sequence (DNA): TGTGCCAGCAGCTTAGCGTGGCAGGGGACCTACGAGCAGTACTTC. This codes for CASSLAWQGTYEQYF.

Here the CDR3 reads CAIKSGSSYNEQFF. CDR3 coding DNA: TGTGCCATCAAATCCGGGAGCTCCTACAATGAGCAGTTCTTC. This chain joins TRBV10-3 and TRBJ2-1; D may be TRBD2 (6 bases). CDR3 length: 14 amino acids. Germline V gene lookup returns CDR1 ENHRY and CDR2 SYGVKD. Trimming removed 7 bases from V and 0 bases from J, with 10 bases in between.

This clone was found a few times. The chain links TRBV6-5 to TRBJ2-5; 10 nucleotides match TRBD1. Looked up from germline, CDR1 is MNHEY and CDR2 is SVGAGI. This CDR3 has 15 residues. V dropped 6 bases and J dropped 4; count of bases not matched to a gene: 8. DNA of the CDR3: TGTGCCAGCAGCGCCTCCGGGACAGGGGTAGAGACCCAGTACTTC. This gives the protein CASSASGTGVETQYF.

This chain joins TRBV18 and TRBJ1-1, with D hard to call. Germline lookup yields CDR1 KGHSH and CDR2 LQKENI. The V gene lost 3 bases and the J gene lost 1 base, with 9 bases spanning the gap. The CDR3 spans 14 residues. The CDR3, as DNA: TGTGCCAGCTCACCCCCGGCAGGGAACACTGAAGCTTTCTTT. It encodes CASSPPAGNTEAFF.

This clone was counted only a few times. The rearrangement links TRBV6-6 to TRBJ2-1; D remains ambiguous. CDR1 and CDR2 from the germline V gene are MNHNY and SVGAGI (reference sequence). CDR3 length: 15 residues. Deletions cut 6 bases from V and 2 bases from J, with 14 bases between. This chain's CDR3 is CASSRRSIAYNEQFF. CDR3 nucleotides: TGTGCCAGCAGCCGTCGCAGTATTGCCTACAATGAGCAGTTCTTC.

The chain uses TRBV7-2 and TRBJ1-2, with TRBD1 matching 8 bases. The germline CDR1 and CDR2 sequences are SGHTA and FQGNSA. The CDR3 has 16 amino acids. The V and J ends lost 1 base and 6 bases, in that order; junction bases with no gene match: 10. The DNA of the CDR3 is TGTGCCAGCAGCTTAGACAATACAGGGGGAAGGGATGGCTACACCTTC. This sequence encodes CASSLDNTGGRDGYTF.

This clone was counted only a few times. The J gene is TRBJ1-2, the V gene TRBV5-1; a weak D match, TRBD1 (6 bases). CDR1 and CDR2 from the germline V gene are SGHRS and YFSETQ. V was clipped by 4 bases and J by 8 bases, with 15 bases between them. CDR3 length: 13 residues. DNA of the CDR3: TGCGCCAGCAGCCTAACAGGGCTTGACGGCTACACCTTC. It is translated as CASSLTGLDGYTF.

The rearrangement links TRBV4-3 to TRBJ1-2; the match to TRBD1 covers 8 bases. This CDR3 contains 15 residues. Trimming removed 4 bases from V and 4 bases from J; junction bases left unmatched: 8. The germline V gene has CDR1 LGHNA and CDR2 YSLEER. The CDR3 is CASSRGQGLGYGYTF. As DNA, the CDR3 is TGCGCCAGCAGCCGTGGACAGGGTTTAGGCTATGGCTACACCTTC.

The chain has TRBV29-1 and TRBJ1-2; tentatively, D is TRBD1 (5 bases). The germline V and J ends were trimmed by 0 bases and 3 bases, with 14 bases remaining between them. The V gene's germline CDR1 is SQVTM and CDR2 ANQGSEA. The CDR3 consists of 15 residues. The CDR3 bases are TGCAGCGTTGAAGAGCGGGGGAAGAGCGACTATGGCTACACCTTC. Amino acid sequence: CSVEERGKSDYGYTF.

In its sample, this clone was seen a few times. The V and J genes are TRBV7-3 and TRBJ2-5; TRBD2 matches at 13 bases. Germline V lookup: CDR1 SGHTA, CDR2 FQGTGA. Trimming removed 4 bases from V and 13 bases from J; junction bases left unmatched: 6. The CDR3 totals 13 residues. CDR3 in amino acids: CASSSGLAGVRYF. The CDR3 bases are TGTGCCAGCAGCTCTGGACTAGCGGGGGTTCGGTACTTC.

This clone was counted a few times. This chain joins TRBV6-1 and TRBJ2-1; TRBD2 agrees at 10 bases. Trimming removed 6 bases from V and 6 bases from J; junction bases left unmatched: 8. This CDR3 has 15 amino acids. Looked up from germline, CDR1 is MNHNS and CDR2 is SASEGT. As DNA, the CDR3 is TGTGCCAGCAGAACTAGCGGGGATTCGGTCAATGAGCAGTTCTTC. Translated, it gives CASRTSGDSVNEQFF.

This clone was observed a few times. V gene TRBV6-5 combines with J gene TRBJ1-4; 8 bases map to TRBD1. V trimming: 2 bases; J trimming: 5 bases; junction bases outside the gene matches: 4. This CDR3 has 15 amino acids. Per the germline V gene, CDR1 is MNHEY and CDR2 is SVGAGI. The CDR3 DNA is TGTGCCAGCAGTTACCTGGACAGGGTAAATGAAAAACTGTTTTTT. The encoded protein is CASSYLDRVNEKLFF.

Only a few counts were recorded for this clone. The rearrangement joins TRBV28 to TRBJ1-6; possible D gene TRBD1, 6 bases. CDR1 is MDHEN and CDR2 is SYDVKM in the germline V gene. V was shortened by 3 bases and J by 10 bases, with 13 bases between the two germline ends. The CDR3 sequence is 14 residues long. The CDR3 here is CASSFPGVRSPLHF. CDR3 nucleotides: TGTGCCAGCAGTTTTCCAGGGGTGCGATCACCCCTCCACTTT.

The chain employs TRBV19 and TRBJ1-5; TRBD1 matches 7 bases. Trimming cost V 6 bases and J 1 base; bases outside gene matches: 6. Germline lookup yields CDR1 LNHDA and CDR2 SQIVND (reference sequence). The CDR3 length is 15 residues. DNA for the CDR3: TGTGCCAGTAGCTTGACAGGGTACAGCAATCAGCCCCAGCATTTT. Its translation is CASSLTGYSNQPQHF.